This T cell receptor beta chain came from a study of early T cells in non-severe SARS-CoV-2 infection. Overall study: With bulk RNA from unsorted whole blood as input, sequencing yielded unpaired chains.

The CDR3 covers 15 residues. V was clipped by 4 bases and J by 5 bases; unmatched bases: 9. In germline, CDR1 is SGHAT, CDR2 FQNNGV. In the library, individual cDNA molecules carried attached unique molecular identifiers. One entry per CDR3 protein results from TCRdb running MiXCR on the 5' RACE reads. The table includes tens of thousands of distinct CDR3 sequences, 12% detected once. This clonotype has a handful of counts. Its target is not known. General study points: Using VDJdb, the matching emphasized anti-spike CD8 responses while missing private and CD4 specificities.

Material: whole blood. This TCR derives from an adult who was a healthcare worker with PCR-confirmed SARS-CoV-2 infection or an uninfected control (not recorded which). The rearrangement links TRBV11-2 to TRBJ2-3, with 7 bases lining up with TRBD2. DNA of the CDR3: TGTGCCAGCAGCTCATTGGGACTAATGGGAGATACGCAGTATTTT. This encodes CASSSLGLMGDTQYF.